Below are 14 T cell receptor beta chains sequenced from a single sample in a study of cytomegalovirus exposure and HLA in healthy donors. PCR amplification relied on 60 Vbeta primers (plus 13 Jbeta primers). Assay: immunoSEQ multiplex PCR; the TCRdb copy retains only in-frame clones and omits some. This sample has 85,000 to 130,000 clones, with 65% to 80% found just once. Sequencing was done on a sample of PBMCs. The source is a woman between 45 and 60 years old in good health and CMV-seropositive.

The J gene is TRBJ1-5, the V gene TRBV5-1; D is uncertain. This CDR3 is built from 13 residues. V lost 2 bases and J 8 bases, leaving 11 bases between the germline ends. Germline V gene data show CDR1 as SGHRS and CDR2 as YFSETQ. CDR3 sequence reads: CASSFRVGEPQHF. CDR3 DNA: TGCGCCAGCAGCTTCCGGGTTGGTGAGCCCCAGCATTTT.

This clone was seen only a few times. The chain joins TRBV19 to TRBJ2-1; D is perhaps TRBD2 (6 bases). The germline V gene encodes CDR1 LNHDA and CDR2 SQIVND (reference sequence). The CDR3 is made up of 15 amino acids. The V end lost 5 bases, the J end lost 6 bases, and 17 bases lay between the germline ends. CDR3 sequence reads: CASSPGLLDVNEQFF. The CDR3 DNA reads as TGTGCCAGTAGTCCGGGACTCCTGGACGTCAATGAGCAGTTCTTC.

The rearrangement uses TRBV6-5 and TRBJ2-5, with D tentatively TRBD1 (6 bases). The end of the DNA is better explained by TRBJ2-7, so the J call may be wrong. CDR3 length: 14 amino acids. Per the germline V gene, CDR1 is MNHEY and CDR2 is SVGAGI. CDR3 in DNA: TGTGCCAGCAGAAAAAACAGGGATACCTACGAGCAGTACTTC. Its translation is CASRKNRDTYEQYF.

The J gene is TRBJ2-1, the V gene TRBV11-3; D gene uncertain. Trimming left V 6 bases short and J 4 bases short, with 16 bases between. The CDR3 is 15 residues long. Germline lookup yields CDR1 SGHNT and CDR2 YENEEA. CDR3 sequence (DNA): TGTGCCAGCAGTTCACGAGTCACGGGTTACAATGAGCAGTTCTTC. The encoded protein is CASSSRVTGYNEQFF.

This clone was observed a few times. The V gene is TRBV7-6, the J gene TRBJ1-1; no reliable D call. The CDR3 has 12 residues. The ends were cut back, 2 bases at V and 5 bases at J, with 6 bases in the middle. Germline CDR1 reads SGHVS; CDR2 reads FNYEAQ. CDR3: CASSLTGTEAFF. The CDR3 DNA is TGTGCCAGCAGCTTAACGGGTACTGAAGCTTTCTTT.

The CDR3 sequence is CASSRGSGELFF. The CDR3 DNA sequence: TGTGCCAGCTCACGGGGGTCCGGGGAGCTGTTTTTT. This chain joins TRBV25-1 and TRBJ2-2, with D tentatively TRBD2 (6 bases). The CDR3 is made up of 12 amino acids. The V and J ends lost 8 bases and 6 bases respectively, with 10 bases between them. Per the germline V gene, CDR1 is MGHDK and CDR2 is SYGVNS.

The V call is TRBV7-9, the J call TRBJ1-6; no clear D. CDR1 is SEHNR, CDR2 FQNEAQ, per germline (reference sequence). Between the trimmed V and J ends, which lost 0 bases and 7 bases, there was a span of 7 bases. The CDR3 runs to 14 residues. CDR3 DNA: TGTGCCAGCAGCTTAGCAGGGAGCAATTCACCCCTCCACTTT. This gives the protein CASSLAGSNSPLHF.

J is TRBJ1-2 and V is TRBV11-2, with 8 bases fitting TRBD1. Germline trimming cut 5 bases from V and 6 bases from J; bases unmatched to any gene: 8. Germline values: CDR1 SGHAT, CDR2 FQNNGV. This CDR3 is 14 amino acids long. The CDR3 coding sequence is TGTGCCAGCAGCCCAATGACAGGGGTGCATGGCTACACCTTC. Translation gives CASSPMTGVHGYTF.

The chain links TRBV7-2 to TRBJ1-1; 8 nucleotides align to TRBD1. Germline V gene sequence: CDR1 SGHTA, CDR2 FQGNSA. Trimming cost V 1 base and J 4 bases; bases outside gene matches: 2. The CDR3 runs 14 residues. The CDR3 bases are TGTGCCAGCAGCTTAGGACAGGGGAGCACTGAAGCTTTCTTT. Protein product: CASSLGQGSTEAFF. Complete variable domain (other parts from reference TRBV7-2 and TRBJ1-1): GAGVSQSPSNKVTEKGKDVELRCDPISGHTALYWYRQSLGQGLEFLIYFQGNSAPDKSGLPSDRFSAERTGGSVSTLTIQRTQQEDSAVYLCASSLGQGSTEAFFGQGTRLTVV.

This sequence joins TRBV10-3 and TRBJ2-5, with TRBD2 matching over 13 bases. The tail of the sequence fits TRBJ2-7 better, so the J call may be wrong. CDR3 size: 14 residues. Germline values: CDR1 ENHRY, CDR2 SYGVKD. CDR3 in amino acids: CAITRTSGSYEQYF. The CDR3 DNA is TGTGCCATCACCAGGACTAGCGGGAGTTACGAGCAGTACTTC.

In this sample, this clone turned up a few times. The chain couples TRBV6-1 to TRBJ1-1; 8 bases fit TRBD1. This CDR3 has 15 amino acids. Germline V lookup: CDR1 MNHNS, CDR2 SASEGT. J lost 11 bases, V lost 3 bases, and 14 bases had no gene match. The CDR3 DNA follows: TGTGCCAGCAGTGAGTGGGGACAGGAATACAACGGGGCTTTCTTT. This translates into CASSEWGQEYNGAFF.

This clone was observed a single time. The J gene is TRBJ2-2, the V gene TRBV7-9; 7 bases are a match to TRBD1. J was trimmed by 4 bases and V by 6 bases; bases with no gene match: 8. Germline CDR1 is SEHNR and CDR2 is FQNEAQ (reference sequence). The CDR3 loop spans 15 amino acids. The CDR3 is CASRRQGSGTGELFF. CDR3 DNA sequence: TGTGCCAGCAGGCGACAGGGTTCAGGCACCGGGGAGCTGTTTTTT.

CDR3 loop: CAAGTVSPYEQYF. The CDR3 nucleotides read TGTGCCGCTGGGACAGTTTCCCCCTACGAGCAGTACTTC. This rearrangement joins TRBV25-1 to TRBJ2-7; 7 bases are shared with TRBD1. Looked up from germline, CDR1 is MGHDK and CDR2 is SYGVNS. Trimming removed 11 bases from V and 2 bases from J; junction bases left unmatched: 9. CDR3 length equals 13 residues.

This clone was seen more than once but under ten times. The V call is TRBV19, the J call TRBJ1-1; 10 nucleotides match TRBD1. V was clipped by 3 bases and J by 0 bases; unmatched bases: 4. The CDR3 sequence is 16 residues long. Germline loops: CDR1 LNHDA, CDR2 SQIVND (reference sequence). The CDR3 coding sequence is TGTGCCAGTAGTATCAGGGACAGGGGAATGAACACTGAAGCTTTCTTT. Amino acids: CASSIRDRGMNTEAFF.